This is a list of T cell receptor beta chains from one sample in a study. TCRdb re-derived calls from the RT-PCR reads in MiXCR, one entry per CDR3 protein. Altogether 650,000 to 800,000 distinct CDR3 sequences are present, approximately 14% being singletons, with the ten largest covering 3.6%. Specimen: memory CD4+ T cells from blood. These receptors all come from a female donor in good health, serving as a healthy control. CDR3s leave out the opening cysteine and the closing phenylalanine or tryptophan.

V,J,CDR3
TRBV27,TRBJ2-7,DSSLRDVGEQY
TRBV27,TRBJ2-5,ASSLAASGSPTQETQY
TRBV20-1,TRBJ1-1,SARGTLAEAF
TRBV20-1,TRBJ2-3,SAPGGLAGASTDTQY
TRBV20-1,TRBJ2-5,SAIGPQRETQY
TRBV20-1,TRBJ2-3,SARTGSSGTDTQY
TRBV3-1,TRBJ2-3,ASSQDRTGVTNTQY
TRBV9,TRBJ1-1,ASSPTPTVTEAF
TRBV6-5,TRBJ1-4,ASTRGQGINEKLF
TRBV9,TRBJ2-3,ASSVSPAIDTQY
TRBV20-1,TRBJ2-1,SARDLSTRDNEQF
TRBV7-9,TRBJ2-7,ASSEGTKQY
TRBV7-9,TRBJ2-2,ASSLGGGRSTGELF
TRBV10-3,TRBJ1-5,AISVEPNQPQH
TRBV9,TRBJ1-1,ASSAQGNTEAF
TRBV28,TRBJ2-7,ASRNPGLVYEQY
TRBV7-2,TRBJ2-5,ASSLLGGAPQETQY
TRBV5-6,TRBJ2-3,ASSQGTRPRRQY
TRBV10-3,TRBJ1-1,AISDWRYSNTEAF
TRBV5-8,TRBJ1-3,ASSRGPGNTIY
TRBV11-2,TRBJ1-1,ASSPAAGFTEAF
TRBV4-1,TRBJ2-6,ASSQGRGAGANVLT
TRBV6-2/TRBV6-3,TRBJ2-5,ASSPQLTQETQY
TRBV5-8,TRBJ1-1,ASIKGSGTGRMDTEAF
TRBV28,TRBJ1-2,ASSQVQVFNYGYT
TRBV5-1,TRBJ1-1,ASSLAPSTGRGTEAF
TRBV20-1,TRBJ2-7,SSGTGLIRDEQY
TRBV6-5,TRBJ2-7,ASSYSLAGTYEQY
TRBV6-2/TRBV6-3,TRBJ2-7,ASSYASGEGSYEQY
TRBV7-2,TRBJ2-7,ASSLGELASYEQY
TRBV5-1,TRBJ2-1,ASSSTPLAGYEQF
TRBV4-3,TRBJ2-7,ASSQDRNLYEQY
TRBV20-1,TRBJ2-7,SARDEGRSYEQY
TRBV20-1,TRBJ2-5,SARTLPKAQY
TRBV4-2,TRBJ2-5,ASSQVTTSGAGQETQY
TRBV5-6,TRBJ2-5,ASTLTGQETQY
TRBV9,TRBJ1-1,ASSADSQTEAF
TRBV6-5,TRBJ1-6,ASSPGQVLRWGSPLH
TRBV4-1,TRBJ2-6,ASSHPQGSGANVLT
TRBV5-6,TRBJ2-7,ASSPDRGRQY
TRBV29-1,TRBJ1-1,SVDPHGGRTEAF
TRBV7-2,TRBJ1-1,ASSSSPGQGLTEAF
TRBV7-2,TRBJ2-7,ASSPVTSSYEQY
TRBV28,TRBJ1-1,ASSRRQVRNTEAF
TRBV4-3,TRBJ1-3,VSSQNFLTAVGNTIY
TRBV28,TRBJ1-1,ASSLAPSTGGRNTEAF
TRBV12-3/TRBV12-4,TRBJ1-6,ASSSRTDRALH
TRBV6-2/TRBV6-3,TRBJ1-5,ASSYYRQPQH
TRBV24-1,TRBJ1-4,ATSDAGMANEKLF
TRBV6-6,TRBJ2-3,ASRRGTGFSSGAYTDTQY
TRBV18,TRBJ2-1,ASSPRVTDNEQF
TRBV7-2,TRBJ1-5,ASSLAGGGSNQPQH
TRBV30,TRBJ2-1,AWEIPPLTNEQF
TRBV5-6,TRBJ2-1,ASSYGQGPTWG